Listed below are T cell receptor beta chains from one sample, sequenced in a study of vaccination and CD4 T cells after COVID-19. Their target antigens are unknown. TCRdb re-called the PCR reads with MiXCR, one entry per CDR3 protein. The sample has tens of thousands of distinct CDR3 sequences, around 60% seen once. Sequencing used CD4+ T cells from blood, cultured in vitro, obtained after SARS-CoV-2 vaccination. These receptors were taken from a human donor who received a COVID-19 vaccine. Both conserved end residues are part of each CDR3. D genes are given only for firm matches. Part of the rows lack a size; the others show once, few, many or a class for expanded clones.

CASSTVSTSVTKTGELFF TGTGCCAGTAGTACCGTTTCGACTAGCGTAACAAAAACCGGGGAGCTGTTTTTT 18 TRBV19 . TRBD2 TRBJ2-2
CASTNRESSGYTF TGTGCCAGCACTAACAGGGAAAGTAGTGGCTACACCTTC 13 TRBV21-1 few . TRBJ1-2
CASSPGGLSQPQHF TGTGCCAGCAGCCCGGGGGGGCTGAGTCAGCCCCAGCATTTT 14 TRBV6-1 . . TRBJ1-5
CASSLARGRDEGTGELFF TGTGCCAGCAGCTTGGCCAGAGGCAGAGACGAGGGCACCGGGGAGCTGTTTTTT 18 TRBV5-4 . . TRBJ2-2
CASSPGARQPQHF TGTGCCAGCTCACCAGGGGCAAGACAGCCCCAGCATTTT 13 TRBV18 . . TRBJ1-5
CARKQGAWNQPQHF TGTGCCCGCAAACAGGGGGCTTGGAATCAGCCCCAGCATTTT 14 TRBV2 . TRBD1 TRBJ1-5
CSARDRSGIGNTIYF TGCAGTGCTAGAGATCGGTCAGGGATCGGAAACACCATATATTTT 15 TRBV20-1 few . TRBJ1-3
CASRQTVTNYGYTF TGTGCCAGCAGGCAGACAGTTACTAACTATGGCTACACCTTC 14 TRBV2 few . TRBJ1-2
CASSLAGALKETQYF TGTGCCAGCAGCTTAGCGGGGGCCTTGAAAGAGACCCAGTACTTC 15 TRBV7-2 few . TRBJ2-5
CASSEELLSGNTIYF TGTGCCAGCAGTGAGGAACTCCTCTCTGGAAACACCATATATTTT 15 TRBV6-1 . . TRBJ1-3
CASSLEAAEQFF TGTGCCAGCAGCTTAGAGGCGGCGGAGCAGTTCTTC 12 TRBV7-9 . . TRBJ2-1
CASSKGRTRKRLSSGNTIYF TGTGCCAGCAGCAAAGGTCGTACAAGAAAGCGGTTGAGCTCTGGAAACACCATATATTTT 20 TRBV21-1 . . TRBJ1-3
CASTQGTGSFNTEAFF TGTGCCAGTACTCAGGGGACAGGCTCCTTCAACACTGAAGCTTTCTTT 16 TRBV19 . TRBD1 TRBJ1-1
CASSAQMNTEAFF TGTGCCAGCAGCGCCCAAATGAACACTGAAGCTTTCTTT 13 TRBV2 . . TRBJ1-1
CASTEYYGYTF TGTGCCAGCACAGAATACTATGGCTACACCTTC 11 TRBV6-1 . . TRBJ1-2
CASSPVTASTDTQYF TGTGCCAGCTCACCAGTGACGGCCAGCACAGATACGCAGTATTTT 15 TRBV18 . . TRBJ2-3
CASSPAGTETNYGYTF TGCGCCAGCAGCCCAGCCGGGACAGAGACTAACTATGGCTACACCTTC 16 TRBV5-1 few TRBD1 TRBJ1-2
CASSMDRGNTEAFF TGTGCCAGTAGTATGGACAGGGGAAACACTGAAGCTTTCTTT 14 TRBV19 . TRBD1 TRBJ1-1
CASSMGQPNTEAFF TGTGCCAGTAGTATGGGACAGCCGAACACTGAAGCTTTCTTT 14 TRBV19 few TRBD1 TRBJ1-1
CASSKTTGGDEQFF TGTGCCAGCAGCAAAACTACGGGGGGTGATGAGCAGTTCTTC 14 TRBV7-9 . TRBD2 TRBJ2-1
CAWSSGWEQYF TGTGCCTGGAGTTCAGGGTGGGAGCAGTACTTC 11 TRBV30 . . TRBJ2-7
CASSDTINYGYTF TGTGCCAGCAGTGATACAATTAACTATGGCTACACCTTC 13 TRBV12-3/TRBV12-4 . . TRBJ1-2
CSAVAGVRETQYF TGCAGTGCTGTAGCGGGGGTGCGGGAGACCCAGTACTTC 13 TRBV20-1 medium-sized TRBD2 TRBJ2-5
CASRTADRLRGNQPQHF TGTGCCAGCAGGACCGCAGACAGGCTGAGGGGCAATCAGCCCCAGCATTTT 17 TRBV6-1 . . TRBJ1-5
CASSYRVTPLHF TGTGCCAGCAGCTACCGGGTAACACCCCTCCACTTT 12 TRBV11-2 . . TRBJ1-6
CASSPPAGSEQYF TGTGCCAGCTCACCCCCCGCGGGTTCCGAGCAGTACTTC 13 TRBV18 . . TRBJ2-7
CGSGGLLGQPQHF TGTGGCAGCGGCGGGCTCTTAGGTCAGCCCCAGCATTTT 13 TRBV6-1 . . TRBJ1-5
CASSFRQTEAFF TGTGCCAGCAGCTTCCGACAGACTGAAGCTTTCTTT 12 TRBV9 . . TRBJ1-1
CSARVRGGTGSYEQYF TGCAGTGCTAGAGTTCGGGGTGGGACAGGGTCCTACGAGCAGTACTTC 16 TRBV20-1 . TRBD1 TRBJ2-7
CASSYSQGTGELFF TGTGCCAGCAGTTACTCCCAGGGGACCGGGGAGCTGTTTTTT 14 TRBV6-5 few . TRBJ2-2
CASSVPGQPTDTQYF TGTGCCAGCAGCGTACCGGGACAACCCACAGATACGCAGTATTTT 15 TRBV11-2 . . TRBJ2-3
CASSYRSPRLGSGTLHF TGTGCCAGCAGTTACCGAAGTCCGCGCCTTGGAAGTGGAACCCTCCACTTT 17 TRBV6-5 . . TRBJ1-6
CASSYSTGVNTGELFF TGTGCCAGCAGTTACTCAACGGGGGTGAACACCGGGGAGCTGTTTTTT 16 TRBV6-2/TRBV6-3 few . TRBJ2-2
CASSPEQGARAKNIQYF TGTGCCAGCAGCCCAGAACAGGGGGCGAGGGCCAAAAACATTCAGTACTTC 17 TRBV7-4 . TRBD1 TRBJ2-4
CASSVRWGQHQPQHF TGTGCCAGCAGCGTCCGTTGGGGACAGCACCAGCCCCAGCATTTT 15 TRBV7-2 . TRBD1 TRBJ1-5
CASSFQQGLNQPQHF TGTGCCAGCAGTTTTCAACAGGGACTTAATCAGCCCCAGCATTTT 15 TRBV12-3/TRBV12-4 once . TRBJ1-5